The 29 T cell receptor beta chains listed next were all sequenced from one sample in a study of OX40 agonist ivuxolimab in advanced cancers. This table comes from immunoSEQ multiplex PCR, and its TCRdb copy is limited to in-frame clones, with some not included. The sample yields under 85,000 clones, over 85% seen once. The sample here was CD4+ or CD8+ T cells sorted from blood, taken in a trial of the OX40 agonist ivuxolimab. All receptors derive from an adult with an advanced solid tumor such as melanoma, head and neck, liver or kidney cancer.

The chain recombines TRBV7-3 with TRBJ2-1, with 9 bases lining up with TRBD1. CDR1 SGHTA and CDR2 FQGTGA come from the germline V gene. The CDR3 is made up of 14 amino acids. Trimming cost V 5 bases and J 5 bases; bases outside gene matches: 4. CDR3 DNA sequence: TGTGCCAGCAGCCGTAACAGGGGGCACAATGAGCAGTTCTTC. Translated, it gives CASSRNRGHNEQFF.

This clone was detected only once. This sequence joins TRBV25-1 and TRBJ2-7; the D gene is possibly TRBD1 (6 bases). There are 12 residues in the CDR3. Trimming cost V 7 bases and J 4 bases, with 11 bases left between them. The germline V gene has CDR1 MGHDK and CDR2 SYGVNS. CDR3 DNA: TGTGCCAGCACTGATCAGGGGTACGAGCAGTACTTC. It yields the protein CASTDQGYEQYF.

V gene TRBV7-6 combines with J gene TRBJ1-4; no definite D call. The CDR3 is 13 amino acids. V lost 1 base to trimming and J lost 7 bases, with 7 bases between them. CDR1 and CDR2 from the germline V gene are SGHVS and FNYEAQ. CDR3 residues: CASSLVLSEKLFF. The CDR3 region has the DNA TGTGCCAGCAGCTTAGTTTTAAGTGAAAAACTGTTTTTT.

V gene TRBV4-3 combines with J gene TRBJ2-3, with a tentative D call TRBD2 (7 bases). V gave up 0 bases and J gave up 0 bases, with 10 bases separating them. Per germline, CDR1 LGHNA and CDR2 YSLEER. The CDR3 contains 16 residues. CDR3 nucleotide sequence: TGCGCCAGCAGCCAAGAGGGGGGGGCTAGCACAGATACGCAGTATTTT. Residues: CASSQEGGASTDTQYF.

This chain joins TRBV5-8 and TRBJ1-1, with D hard to call. V was trimmed by 4 bases and J by 11 bases, leaving 15 bases between them. The CDR3 covers 12 residues. In germline, CDR1 is SGHTS, CDR2 YDEGEE. The CDR3 bases are TGTGCCAGCAGCAAGGCAGGAGGCAGGGCTTTCTTT. It translates to CASSKAGGRAFF.

This chain uses TRBV5-1 with TRBJ1-5; D perhaps matches TRBD1 (6 bases). V lost 3 bases and J lost 4, with 11 bases in between. This CDR3 is built from 14 residues. The V gene's germline CDR1 is SGHRS and CDR2 YFSETQ. CDR3 protein: CASSSGTPNQPQHF. The CDR3 DNA follows: TGCGCCAGCAGCTCTGGGACACCTAATCAGCCCCAGCATTTT.

The chain uses TRBV5-6 and TRBJ2-5, with TRBD1 matching over 7 bases. The germline CDR1 and CDR2 sequences are SGHDT and YYEEEE. CDR3 length: 13 amino acids. The ends lost 4 bases at V and 3 bases at J; junction bases unmatched: 3. The DNA of the CDR3 is TGTGCCAGCAGCCGGGACAGAAAAGAGACCCAGTACTTC. Residues: CASSRDRKETQYF.

This sequence joins TRBV5-1 and TRBJ2-3; D unclear. The germline V gene encodes CDR1 SGHRS and CDR2 YFSETQ. V lost 2 bases to trimming and J lost 0 bases, with 13 bases between them. This CDR3 comprises 16 residues. The CDR3 sequence is CASSLWMGMSTDTQYF. The CDR3, as DNA: TGCGCCAGCAGCTTATGGATGGGCATGAGCACAGATACGCAGTATTTT.

J is TRBJ2-7 and V is TRBV5-6; TRBD1 agrees at 7 bases. From germline, CDR1 is SGHDT and CDR2 YYEEEE. V trimming: 4 bases; J trimming: 6 bases; junction bases outside the gene matches: 7. CDR3 size: 13 residues. The chain's CDR3 is CASSPRGLSEQYF. The CDR3 DNA reads TGTGCCAGCAGCCCAAGGGGGCTGAGCGAGCAGTACTTC.

The V call is TRBV2, the J call TRBJ2-1, with TRBD2 matching 7 bases. V lost 6 bases, J lost 10 bases, and 15 bases stayed unmatched. Germline CDR1 SNHLY, CDR2 FYNNEI. The CDR3 covers 15 residues. The CDR3 nucleotides are TGTGCCAGCAGAGGAGGTGGACTAGTGGGTGGGGAGCAGTTCTTC. Protein product: CASRGGGLVGGEQFF.

This clone was picked up one time. The chain joins TRBV19 to TRBJ2-1; no definite D call. V shed 2 bases and J shed 3 bases, with 11 bases lying between them. CDR3 size: 15 residues. Germline V gene sequence: CDR1 LNHDA, CDR2 SQIVND (reference sequence). The CDR3 sequence: CASSISPAGYNEQFF. The CDR3 nucleotides are TGTGCCAGTAGTATAAGCCCGGCAGGCTACAATGAGCAGTTCTTC.

DNA for the CDR3: TGTGCCATCATGCCAGCGGGAGGGTCCTACGAGCAGTACTTC. This translates into CAIMPAGGSYEQYF. The chain combines TRBV10-3 with TRBJ2-7, with 10 bases fitting TRBD2. Germline CDR1 and CDR2: ENHRY and SYGVKD. The CDR3 has 14 residues. Unmatched junction bases numbered 4, after V lost 7 bases and J lost 1 base.

The gene calls are TRBV4-2 and TRBJ2-1; D is uncertain. Between the trimmed V and J ends, which lost 3 bases and 2 bases, there was a span of 14 bases. From germline, CDR1 is LGHNA and CDR2 YNFKEQ. CDR3 length: 16 amino acids. The CDR3 DNA sequence: TGTGCCAGCAGCCAGAAGGATACTACCACCTACAATGAGCAGTTCTTC. Its protein product is CASSQKDTTTYNEQFF.

The CDR3 loop is CASSRMKGASYNEQFF. The CDR3 DNA reads as TGTGCCAGCAGTCGAATGAAGGGGGCTTCCTACAATGAGCAGTTCTTC. The chain uses TRBV7-9 and TRBJ2-1, with 7 positions matching TRBD1. The V and J ends lost 6 bases and 1 base, in that order; junction bases with no gene match: 9. CDR3 length: 16 amino acids. Germline-derived CDR1 and CDR2 are SEHNR and FQNEAQ (reference sequence).

The chain joins TRBV28 to TRBJ2-7, with TRBD2 as a possible D gene (6 bases). The V gene's germline CDR1 is MDHEN and CDR2 SYDVKM. The V end was cut by 6 bases, the J end by 3 bases, with 15 bases between. This CDR3 is 14 amino acids long. The CDR3 region is CASSQFFGSYEQYF. The CDR3 region has the DNA TGTGCCAGCAGCCAATTTTTCGGGAGCTACGAGCAGTACTTC. Supplemented by reference TRBV28 and TRBJ2-7, the full variable domain reads DVKVTQSSRYLVKRTGEKVFLECVQDMDHENMFWYRQDPGLGLRLIYFSYDVKMKEKGDIPEGYSVSREKKERFSLILESASTNQTSMYLCASSQFFGSYEQYFGPGTRLTVT.

This rearrangement joins TRBV11-3 to TRBJ2-7; 11 positions match TRBD2. The V gene end was trimmed by 0 bases and the J gene end by 2 bases; junction bases not matched to a gene: 3. From germline, CDR1 is SGHNT and CDR2 YENEEA. The CDR3 extends over 16 amino acids. The CDR3 sequence is CASSLDLSGRAYEQYF. DNA for the CDR3: TGTGCCAGCAGCTTAGACCTTAGCGGGAGGGCCTACGAGCAGTACTTC.

V and J are TRBV5-1 and TRBJ2-2; 8 bases agree with TRBD2. The CDR3 spans 16 residues. J was trimmed by 1 base and V by 0 bases; bases with no gene match: 2. Germline lookup yields CDR1 SGHRS and CDR2 YFSETQ. CDR3 DNA sequence: TGCGCCAGCAGCTTGGCGGGACTAGAGAACACCGGGGAGCTGTTTTTT. Translating it yields CASSLAGLENTGELFF.

This clone was picked up one time. The J gene is TRBJ1-1, the V gene TRBV7-2; 9 bases align to TRBD1. The length of the CDR3 is 14 residues. Germline V lookup: CDR1 SGHTA, CDR2 FQGNSA. V shed 2 bases and J 6 bases; nucleotides not matched to a gene: 4. The CDR3 DNA follows: TGTGCCAGCAGCTTACGGGGACAGGGCCCTGAAGCTTTCTTT. Its translation: CASSLRGQGPEAFF.

The sample holds a few counts of this clone. This sequence joins TRBV15 and TRBJ1-5, with no clear D. The germline V gene encodes CDR1 LNHNV and CDR2 YYDKDF (reference sequence). The V gene lost 8 bases and the J gene lost 3 bases, with 8 bases spanning the gap. The length of the CDR3 is 12 residues. The CDR3 DNA follows: TGTGCCACCCACGACTCCAATCAGCCCCAGCATTTT. It is translated as CATHDSNQPQHF.

The chain is built from TRBV5-1 and TRBJ2-7; tentative D call: TRBD1 (6 bases). The germline V gene encodes CDR1 SGHRS and CDR2 YFSETQ. There are 14 residues in the CDR3. Trimming shortened V by 9 bases and J by 0 bases, and 16 bases separated the two germline ends. The CDR3 loop reads CATAPLDSSYEQYF. CDR3 DNA sequence: TGCGCCACCGCCCCCCTGGACAGCTCCTACGAGCAGTACTTC.

The rearrangement joins TRBV28 to TRBJ2-6; no firm D call. The CDR3 loop spans 14 amino acids. CDR1 and CDR2 (germline): MDHEN, SYDVKM. The V end lost 3 bases, the J end lost 0 bases, and 3 bases lay between the germline ends. CDR3 residues: CASSLISGANVLTF. The CDR3 coding sequence is TGTGCCAGCAGTTTGATCTCTGGGGCCAACGTCCTGACTTTC.

The CDR3 DNA is TGTGCCAGCAGTGAGACAGTGAGCTCCTACAATGAGCAGTTCTTC. Residues: CASSETVSSYNEQFF. The rearrangement joins TRBV2 to TRBJ2-1, with a weak D call TRBD1 (5 bases). Germline CDR1 is SNHLY and CDR2 is FYNNEI. The CDR3 consists of 15 residues. V lost 3 bases to trimming and J lost 0 bases, with 9 bases between them.

This chain uses TRBV5-8 with TRBJ2-3; TRBD1 matches 7 bases. There are 15 residues in the CDR3. Germline V gene sequence: CDR1 SGHTS, CDR2 YDEGEE. Losses at the gene ends were 0 bases for V and 2 bases for J; bases not matched to a gene: 3. CDR3 sequence: CASSLEGGPTDTQYF. As DNA, the CDR3 is TGTGCCAGCAGCTTGGAAGGGGGCCCCACAGATACGCAGTATTTT.

The CDR3 DNA reads as TGTGCCAGCAGCTTCCGACACCACTCCTACGAGCAGTACTTC. This gives the protein CASSFRHHSYEQYF. The chain is built from TRBV11-2 and TRBJ2-7; D unclear. CDR3 length equals 14 residues. Per germline, CDR1 SGHAT and CDR2 FQNNGV. The V and J ends lost 3 bases and 0 bases respectively, with 9 bases between them. The full variable domain, rest sourced from reference TRBV11-2 and TRBJ2-7, is EAGVAQSPRYKIIEKRQSVAFWCNPISGHATLYWYQQILGQGPKLLIQFQNNGVVDDSQLPKDRFSAERLKGVDSTLKIQPAKLEDSAVYLCASSFRHHSYEQYFGPGTRLTVT.

The chain has TRBV19 and TRBJ2-7; 7 bases line up with TRBD1. The germline V gene encodes CDR1 LNHDA and CDR2 SQIVND (reference sequence). The ends lost 1 base at V and 1 base at J; junction bases unmatched: 4. This CDR3 has 15 amino acids. CDR3 sequence (DNA): TGTGCCAGTAGTATAGGCCAGACAGGGTCCTACGAGCAGTACTTC. It translates to CASSIGQTGSYEQYF.

This clone appeared a single time. CDR3 residues: CAISDPRGGHLSNQPQHF. In nucleotides, the CDR3 is TGTGCCATCAGTGACCCTCGGGGGGGACACCTTAGCAATCAGCCCCAGCATTTT. The chain couples TRBV10-3 to TRBJ1-5; weak D call: TRBD1 (6 bases). This CDR3 has 18 amino acids. The V and J ends lost 3 bases and 0 bases respectively, with 18 bases between them. The germline gives CDR1 ENHRY, CDR2 SYGVKD.

This chain joins TRBV11-1 and TRBJ2-7; D remains ambiguous. The ends were cut back, 5 bases at V and 7 bases at J, with 12 bases in the middle. Germline CDR1 SGHAT, CDR2 FQDESV (reference sequence). This CDR3 contains 12 residues. CDR3 sequence reads: CASSQSRWEQYF. Written as DNA, the CDR3 is TGTGCCAGCAGCCAATCCAGGTGGGAGCAGTACTTC.

This sequence joins TRBV25-1 and TRBJ2-1; weak D call: TRBD2 (6 bases). From germline, CDR1 is MGHDK and CDR2 SYGVNS. The CDR3 has 16 residues. Trimming stripped 4 bases from V and 4 bases from J, with 17 bases between. The CDR3 loop reads CASSARREARYNEQFF. The CDR3 coding sequence is TGTGCCAGCAGTGCACGAAGGGAGGCTAGATACAATGAGCAGTTCTTC.

The chain links TRBV15 to TRBJ2-3, with 7 bases identical to TRBD2. This CDR3 spans 18 amino acids. Germline V gene data show CDR1 as LNHNV and CDR2 as YYDKDF (reference sequence). V trimming: 3 bases; J trimming: 5 bases; junction bases outside the gene matches: 17. In DNA, the CDR3 is TGTGCCACCAGCAGGGGGGAGGGGCAAGCGAGAAAGGGAGATACGCAGTATTTT. It specifies CATSRGEGQARKGDTQYF.